A selection of T cell receptor beta chains follows, all from one sample in a study of T-cell reconstitution after alpha-beta-depleted transplantation in children. One entry per CDR3 protein results from TCRdb running MiXCR on the PCR reads. The table lists more than 200,000 distinct CDR3 sequences, roughly a quarter of them singletons, with about 2.5% in the top ten. Sample: PBMCs, taken before TCRalphabeta/CD19-depleted stem cell transplant. Receptors were obtained from a girl aged 2-10 years with Fanconi anemia, due to receive a stem cell transplant. CDR3s include the opening cysteine and the closing phenylalanine or tryptophan. A D gene is named only where the DNA matches it firmly. Clone size is given for some rows only: seen once, a few or many times, or a class if the clone is expanded.

abundance: NA
d_gene: NA
j_gene: TRBJ1-6
len: 15
v_gene: TRBV6-1
CDR3aa: CASSRQGSGNSPLHF
CDR3nt: TGTGCCAGCAGTCGCCAGGGTTCAGGCAATTCACCCCTCCACTTT

abundance: NA
d_gene: NA
j_gene: TRBJ1-4
len: 18
v_gene: TRBV4-2
CDR3aa: CASSQQGPSRGTNEKLFF
CDR3nt: TGTGCCAGCAGCCAGCAGGGACCAAGTAGAGGAACTAATGAAAAACTGTTTTTT

abundance: many
d_gene: NA
j_gene: TRBJ1-2
len: 12
v_gene: TRBV25-1
CDR3aa: CASSDQGHGYTF
CDR3nt: TGTGCCAGCAGTGACCAGGGTCATGGCTACACCTTC

abundance: NA
d_gene: NA
j_gene: TRBJ2-7
len: 13
v_gene: TRBV28
CDR3aa: CASKWTEASEQYF
CDR3nt: TGTGCCAGCAAGTGGACAGAAGCTAGCGAGCAGTACTTC

abundance: many
d_gene: NA
j_gene: TRBJ2-7
len: 13
v_gene: TRBV20-1
CDR3aa: CSARSGGLYEQYF
CDR3nt: TGCAGTGCTAGATCCGGAGGACTCTACGAGCAGTACTTC

abundance: few
d_gene: TRBD1
j_gene: TRBJ1-1
len: 16
v_gene: TRBV29-1
CDR3aa: CSAAQTGGEWNTEAFF
CDR3nt: TGCAGCGCAGCCCAGACAGGGGGCGAGTGGAACACTGAAGCTTTCTTT

abundance: many
d_gene: TRBD1
j_gene: TRBJ2-7
len: 15
v_gene: TRBV29-1
CDR3aa: CSVETGGAFSYEQYF
CDR3nt: TGCAGCGTGGAAACAGGGGGCGCGTTCTCCTACGAGCAGTACTTC

abundance: many
d_gene: TRBD2
j_gene: TRBJ2-5
len: 19
v_gene: TRBV30
CDR3aa: CAWKEGLAGGTETQETQYF
CDR3nt: TGTGCCTGGAAGGAGGGACTAGCGGGAGGTACCGAAACCCAAGAGACCCAGTACTTC

abundance: few
d_gene: TRBD2
j_gene: TRBJ2-1
len: 14
v_gene: TRBV20-1
CDR3aa: CSAKWTSVYNEQFF
CDR3nt: TGCAGTGCTAAATGGACTAGCGTGTACAATGAGCAGTTCTTC

abundance: few
d_gene: NA
j_gene: TRBJ2-7
len: 11
v_gene: TRBV29-1
CDR3aa: CSVELVGEQYF
CDR3nt: TGCAGCGTTGAATTGGTAGGGGAGCAGTACTTC